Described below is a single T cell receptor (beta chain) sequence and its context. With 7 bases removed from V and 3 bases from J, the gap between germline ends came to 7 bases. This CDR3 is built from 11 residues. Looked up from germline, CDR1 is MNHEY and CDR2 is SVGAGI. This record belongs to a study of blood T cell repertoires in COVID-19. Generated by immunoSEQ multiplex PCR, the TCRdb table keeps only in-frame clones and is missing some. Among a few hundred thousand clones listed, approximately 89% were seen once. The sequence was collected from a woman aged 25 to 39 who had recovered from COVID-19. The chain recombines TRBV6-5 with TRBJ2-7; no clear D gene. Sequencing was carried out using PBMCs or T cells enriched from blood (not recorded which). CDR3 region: CASKAGYEQYF. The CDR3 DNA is TGTGCCAGCAAGGCAGGCTACGAGCAGTACTTC.